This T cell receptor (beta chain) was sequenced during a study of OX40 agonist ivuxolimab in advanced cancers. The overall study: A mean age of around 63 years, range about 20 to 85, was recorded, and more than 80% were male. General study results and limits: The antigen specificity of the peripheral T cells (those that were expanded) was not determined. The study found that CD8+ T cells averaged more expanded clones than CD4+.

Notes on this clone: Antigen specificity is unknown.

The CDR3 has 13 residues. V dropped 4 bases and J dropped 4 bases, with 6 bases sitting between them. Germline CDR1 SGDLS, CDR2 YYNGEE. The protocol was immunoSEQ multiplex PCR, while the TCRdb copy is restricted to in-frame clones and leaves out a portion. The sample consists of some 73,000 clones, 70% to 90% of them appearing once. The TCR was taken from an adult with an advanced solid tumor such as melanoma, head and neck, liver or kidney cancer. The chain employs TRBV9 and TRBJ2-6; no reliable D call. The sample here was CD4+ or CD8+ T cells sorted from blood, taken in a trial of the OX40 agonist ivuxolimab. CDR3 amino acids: CASSPSGANVLTF. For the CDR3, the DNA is TGTGCCAGCAGCCCCTCCGGGGCCAACGTCCTGACTTTC. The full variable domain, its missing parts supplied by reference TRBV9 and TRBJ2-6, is DSGVTQTPKHLITATGQRVTLRCSPRSGDLSVYWYQQSLDQGLQFLIQYYNGEERAKGNILERFSAQQFPDLHSELNLSSLELGDSALYFCASSPSGANVLTFGAGSRLTVL.